These 2 T cell receptor beta chains were all obtained from the same sample, sequenced in a study of metastatic and nonmetastatic thyroid tumors. No treatment of any kind had been given to any patient before thyroid surgery. TCRdb re-processed the PCR reads through MiXCR. The table shows roughly 20,000 clones, with over 25% occurring only once. The material sequenced was blood. These receptors came from a female donor with papillary thyroid cancer or a benign thyroid nodule (not recorded which). Some clones in this sample may be carry-over from other donors' samples.

This clone is categorized as medium-sized. The rearrangement joins TRBV11-2 to TRBJ2-3; 7 bases fit TRBD1. The CDR3 has 15 amino acids. Germline V gives CDR1 SGHAT, CDR2 FQNNGV. V was pared by 5 bases and J by 3 bases, with 8 bases of the junction left unmatched. Here the CDR3 reads CASSPERGRTDTQYF. CDR3 nucleotide sequence: TGTGCCAGCAGCCCCGAGAGGGGGCGAACAGATACGCAGTATTTT.

This clone came up a few times. The chain couples TRBV28 to TRBJ1-4, with a weak D call TRBD1 (6 bases). CDR3 size: 14 residues. The V gene's germline CDR1 is MDHEN and CDR2 SYDVKM. The V end lost 1 base, the J end lost 7 bases, and 10 bases lay between the germline ends. CDR3 nucleotide sequence: TGTGCCAGCAGTTTATTGGGGGGCGTTGAAAAACTGTTTTTT. This translates into CASSLLGGVEKLFF.